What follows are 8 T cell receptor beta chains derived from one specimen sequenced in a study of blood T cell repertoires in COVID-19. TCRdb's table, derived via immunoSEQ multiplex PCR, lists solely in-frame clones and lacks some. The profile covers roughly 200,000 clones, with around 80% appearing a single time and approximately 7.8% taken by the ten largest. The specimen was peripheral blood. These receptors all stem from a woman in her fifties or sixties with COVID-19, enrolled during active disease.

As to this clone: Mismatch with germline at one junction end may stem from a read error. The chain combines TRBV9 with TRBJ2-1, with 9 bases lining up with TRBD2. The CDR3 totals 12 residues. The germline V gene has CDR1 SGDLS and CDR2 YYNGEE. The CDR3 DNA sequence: TGTGCCAGCAGCGTTGGGACTAGCTTCCCAGTCTTC. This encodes CASSVGTSFPVF.

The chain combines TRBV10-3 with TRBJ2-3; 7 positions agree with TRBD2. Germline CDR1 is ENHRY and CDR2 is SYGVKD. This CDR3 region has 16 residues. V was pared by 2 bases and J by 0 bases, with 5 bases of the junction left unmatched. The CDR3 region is CAISEGRERSTDTQYF. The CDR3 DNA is TGTGCCATCAGTGAGGGGCGGGAGAGAAGCACAGATACGCAGTATTTT.

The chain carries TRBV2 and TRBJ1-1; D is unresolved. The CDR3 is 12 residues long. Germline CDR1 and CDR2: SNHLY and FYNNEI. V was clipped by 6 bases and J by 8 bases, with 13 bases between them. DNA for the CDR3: TGTGCCAGCAGGTTACCAGTGATGGAAGCTTTCTTT. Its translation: CASRLPVMEAFF.

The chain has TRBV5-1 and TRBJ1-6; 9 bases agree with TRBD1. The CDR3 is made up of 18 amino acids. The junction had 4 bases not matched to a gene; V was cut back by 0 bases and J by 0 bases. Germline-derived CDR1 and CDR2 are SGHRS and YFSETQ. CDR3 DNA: TGCGCCAGCAGCTTGGAGGGACAGGGTGCCTCCTATAATTCACCCCTCCACTTT. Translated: CASSLEGQGASYNSPLHF.

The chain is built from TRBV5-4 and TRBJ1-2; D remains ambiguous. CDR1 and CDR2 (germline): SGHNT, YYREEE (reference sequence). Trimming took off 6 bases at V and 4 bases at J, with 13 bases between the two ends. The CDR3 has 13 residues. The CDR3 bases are TGTGCCAGCACCCGTTCGGTCGGCTATGGCTACACCTTC. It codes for CASTRSVGYGYTF.

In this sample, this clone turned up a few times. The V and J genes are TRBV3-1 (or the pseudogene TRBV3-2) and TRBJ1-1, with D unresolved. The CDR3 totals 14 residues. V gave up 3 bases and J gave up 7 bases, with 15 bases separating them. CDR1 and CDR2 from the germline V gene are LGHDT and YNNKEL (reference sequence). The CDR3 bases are TGTGCCAGCAGCCAGGCTAGCGGGTTCGGTGAAGCTTTCTTT. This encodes CASSQASGFGEAFF.

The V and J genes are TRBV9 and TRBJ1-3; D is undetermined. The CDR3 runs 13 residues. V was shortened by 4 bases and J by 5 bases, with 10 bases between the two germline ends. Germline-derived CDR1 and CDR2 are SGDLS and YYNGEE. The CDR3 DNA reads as TGTGCCAGCAGCCCTTTAGACAGAAACACCATATATTTT. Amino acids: CASSPLDRNTIYF.

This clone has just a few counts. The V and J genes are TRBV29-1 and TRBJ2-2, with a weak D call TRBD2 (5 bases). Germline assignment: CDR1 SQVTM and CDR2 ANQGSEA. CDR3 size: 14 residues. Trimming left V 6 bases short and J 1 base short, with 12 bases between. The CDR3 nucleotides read TGCAGCGTGGGAGCGGAACAGAACACCGGGGAGCTGTTTTTT. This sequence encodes CSVGAEQNTGELFF.